This record concerns one TCR beta chain sequence. The V segment lost 6 bases and the J segment 1 base; nucleotides outside the gene matches: 11. Germline values: CDR1 SGHRS, CDR2 YFSETQ. The CDR3 loop spans 16 amino acids. Authors' methods: Amplification of reference gene primers was used by the study to estimate nucleated cell counts. Measured with immunoSEQ multiplex PCR; TCRdb has only the in-frame clones, and not every one. That table is the source of V, J and clone size, and D and trimming were worked out from the DNA. Of around 250,000 clones in the sample, roughly 88% were seen once. These data are taken from a study of blood T cell repertoires in COVID-19. Turning to the study itself: Acute-phase and convalescent COVID-19 samples originated in the United States, Italy and Spain. PBMCs, B-cell-depleted T cells, or T cells provided the cDNA or gDNA that made up the material.

Sequencing was done on a sample of peripheral blood. The chain couples TRBV5-1 to TRBJ2-5, with 8 bases identical to TRBD1. This clonotype originated in an elderly man with acute or convalescent COVID-19. The CDR3 region is CASTHVQGATQETQYF. The CDR3 coding sequence is TGCGCCAGCACTCATGTTCAGGGGGCCACCCAAGAGACCCAGTACTTC. Full variable domain (rest looked up from reference TRBV5-1 and TRBJ2-5): KAGVTQTPRYLIKTRGQQVTLSCSPISGHRSVSWYQQTPGQGLQFLFEYFSETQRNKGNFPGRFSGRQFSNSRSEMNVSTLELGDSALYLCASTHVQGATQETQYFGPGTRLLVL.